Sequencing of this TCR beta chain was carried out in a study of somatic mutations in cytotoxic T cells in rheumatoid arthritis. Study-wide findings and caveats: Age was associated with higher CD8+ clonality in rheumatoid arthritis patients, not in healthy controls. The slight TRBV07 underrepresentation in rheumatoid arthritis patients received no adjustment for multiple comparisons.

The CDR3 consists of 15 residues. Germline CDR1 reads MNHNS; CDR2 reads SASEGT. Trimming pared 6 bases from V and 2 bases from J, leaving 14 bases between. The data were produced by immunoSEQ multiplex PCR, yet TCRdb's version contains in-frame clones alone and is incomplete. The repertoire includes roughly 9,800 clones, 60% to 80% of them detected once, and over 20% sits in the top ten. This clone turned up a few times. What it recognizes is unknown. The rearrangement joins TRBV6-1 to TRBJ1-3, with D perhaps TRBD1 (6 bases). The source is a man aged 50 or older in good health. The sample was CD8+ T cells sorted from blood. The CDR3 protein is CASSWTEEPGNTIYF. DNA of the CDR3: TGTGCCAGCAGCTGGACAGAGGAGCCTGGAAACACCATATATTTT.